This TCR beta chain stems from a study of shared clonotypes between healthy human individuals. Study-level information: A couple of female and a few male donors aged 18 to 49 were enrolled.

CDR3 size: 15 residues. The ends were cut back, 4 bases at V and 0 bases at J, with 9 bases in the middle. From germline, CDR1 is SGHVS and CDR2 FNYEAQ. Sequencing used immunoSEQ multiplex PCR; TCRdb keeps in-frame clones, though not all of them. The sample yields around 1,000,000 clones, about 80% seen once. The TCR originated in a man aged 18 to 30 in good health. Some clones in this sample may be carry-over from other donors' samples. The sample consisted of memory CD4+ T cells from PBMCs. Subset denoted: CD45RA-negative fraction. The gene calls are TRBV7-6 and TRBJ1-4; D unresolved. The CDR3 loop is CASSSFRSTNEKLFF. The CDR3 coding sequence is TGTGCCAGCAGCTCCTTCCGGTCAACTAATGAAAAACTGTTTTTT.